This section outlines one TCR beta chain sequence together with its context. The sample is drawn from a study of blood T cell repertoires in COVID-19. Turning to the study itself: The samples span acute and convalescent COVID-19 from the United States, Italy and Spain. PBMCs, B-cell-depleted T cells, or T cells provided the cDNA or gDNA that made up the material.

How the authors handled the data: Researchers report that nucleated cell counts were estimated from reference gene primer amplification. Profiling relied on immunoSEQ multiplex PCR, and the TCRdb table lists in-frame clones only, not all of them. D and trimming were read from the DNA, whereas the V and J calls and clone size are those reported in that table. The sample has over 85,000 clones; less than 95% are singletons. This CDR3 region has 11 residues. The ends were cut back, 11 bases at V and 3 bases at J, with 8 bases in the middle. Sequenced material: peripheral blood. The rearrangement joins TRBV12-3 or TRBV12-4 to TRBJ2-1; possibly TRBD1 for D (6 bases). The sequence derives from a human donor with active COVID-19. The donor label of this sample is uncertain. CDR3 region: CAQGNYNEQFF. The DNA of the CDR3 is TGTGCCCAGGGGAACTACAATGAGCAGTTCTTC.